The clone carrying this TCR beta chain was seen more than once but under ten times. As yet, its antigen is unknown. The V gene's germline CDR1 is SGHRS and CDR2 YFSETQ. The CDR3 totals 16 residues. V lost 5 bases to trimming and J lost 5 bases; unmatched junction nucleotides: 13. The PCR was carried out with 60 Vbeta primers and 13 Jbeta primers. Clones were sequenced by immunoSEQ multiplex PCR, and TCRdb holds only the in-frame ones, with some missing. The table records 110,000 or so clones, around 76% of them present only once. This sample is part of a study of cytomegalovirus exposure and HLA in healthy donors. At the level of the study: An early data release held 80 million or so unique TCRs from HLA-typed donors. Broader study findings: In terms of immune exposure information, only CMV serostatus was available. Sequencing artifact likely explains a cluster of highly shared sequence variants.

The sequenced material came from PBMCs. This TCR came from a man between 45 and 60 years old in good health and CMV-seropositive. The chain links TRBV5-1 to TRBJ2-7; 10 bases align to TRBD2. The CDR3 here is CASSPPMLAGVHEQYF. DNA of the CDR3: TGCGCCAGCAGTCCGCCAATGCTAGCGGGGGTCCACGAGCAGTACTTC.